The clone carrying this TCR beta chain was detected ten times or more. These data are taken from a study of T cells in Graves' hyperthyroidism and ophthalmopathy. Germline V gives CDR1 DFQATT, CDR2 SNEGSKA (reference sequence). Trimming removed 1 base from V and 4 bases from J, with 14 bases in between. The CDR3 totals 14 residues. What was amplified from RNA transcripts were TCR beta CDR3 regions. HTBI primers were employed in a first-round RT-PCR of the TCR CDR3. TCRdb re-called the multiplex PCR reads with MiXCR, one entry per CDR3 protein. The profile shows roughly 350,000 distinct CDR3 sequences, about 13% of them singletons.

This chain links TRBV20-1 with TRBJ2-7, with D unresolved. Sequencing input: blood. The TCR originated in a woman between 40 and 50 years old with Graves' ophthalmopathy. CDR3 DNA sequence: TGCAGTGCTAGAGTGCCCGTTTTAGGATACGAGCAGTACTTC. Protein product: CSARVPVLGYEQYF.